The 32 T cell receptor beta chains below come from one sample, sequenced in a study of cytomegalovirus exposure and HLA in healthy donors. Primers included in the PCR were 60 Vbeta and 13 Jbeta primers. Sequencing was performed with immunoSEQ multiplex PCR; in TCRdb, only in-frame clones are kept and a portion is missing. The sample contains approximately 190,000 clones, 75% to 80% of which appear only once. The sample was PBMCs. These receptors all come from a woman aged 30 to 39 in good health and CMV-seropositive.

This rearrangement joins TRBV7-9 to TRBJ1-5, with 8 bases fitting TRBD1. Looked up from germline, CDR1 is SEHNR and CDR2 is FQNEAQ (reference sequence). The CDR3 is made up of 15 amino acids. With 4 bases clipped from V and 3 bases from J, the junction kept 5 bases outside the gene matches. CDR3 DNA: TGTGCCAGCAGCTCCCAGGGGGCGTCCAATCAGCCCCAGCATTTT. It yields the protein CASSSQGASNQPQHF.

A single count supports this clone. The genes are TRBV5-1 and TRBJ2-1; D perhaps matches TRBD1 (7 bases). V lost 4 bases to trimming and J lost 0 bases, with 11 bases between them. This CDR3 region has 15 residues. The V gene's germline CDR1 is SGHRS and CDR2 YFSETQ. CDR3 in DNA: TGCGCCAGCAGCGCGGGACAGTTCTCCTACAATGAGCAGTTCTTC. It yields the protein CASSAGQFSYNEQFF.

The chain is built from TRBV7-9 and TRBJ1-5; 7 bases are shared with TRBD1. The CDR3 spans 16 residues. Trimming removed 3 bases from V and 1 base from J; junction bases left unmatched: 6. Germline CDR1 reads SEHNR; CDR2 reads FQNEAQ (reference sequence). The CDR3 nucleotides read TGTGCCAGCAGCTTGGGGCAGGGGGGAAGCAATCAGCCCCAGCATTTT. Translating gives CASSLGQGGSNQPQHF.

This clone has more than one count but fewer than ten. The rearrangement joins TRBV28 to TRBJ1-4; perhaps TRBD1 as D (5 bases). Germline loops: CDR1 MDHEN, CDR2 SYDVKM. Trimming shortened V by 4 bases and J by 0 bases, and 15 bases separated the two germline ends. CDR3 size: 17 residues. The CDR3 region has the DNA TGTGCCAGCAGTTACCCCCGGGGGGATGCAACTAATGAAAAACTGTTTTTT. Translation gives CASSYPRGDATNEKLFF.

The genes are TRBV6-5 and TRBJ1-2, with unresolved D. Between the trimmed V and J ends, which lost 0 bases and 5 bases, there was a span of 7 bases. The CDR3 is made up of 13 amino acids. Germline CDR1 and CDR2: MNHEY and SVGAGI. The CDR3 nucleotides read TGTGCCAGCAGTTACTCTCCTAGATATGGCTACACCTTC. Translating gives CASSYSPRYGYTF.

The chain joins TRBV5-1 to TRBJ2-7; D remains ambiguous. This CDR3 comprises 13 residues. With 0 bases removed from V and 5 bases from J, the gap between germline ends came to 9 bases. The V gene's germline CDR1 is SGHRS and CDR2 YFSETQ. This chain's CDR3 is CASSLDMGDEQYF. CDR3 bases: TGCGCCAGCAGCTTGGATATGGGCGACGAGCAGTACTTC.

V is TRBV7-9 and J is TRBJ2-2, with D possibly TRBD1 on 5 matching bases. CDR3 length: 12 residues. Trimming removed 8 bases at V and 5 bases at J, with 9 bases between. CDR1 is SEHNR and CDR2 is FQNEAQ in the germline V gene (reference sequence). The CDR3 sequence: CASQGGTGELFF. The DNA for the CDR3 is TGTGCCAGCCAGGGTGGGACCGGGGAGCTGTTTTTT.

This clone was counted a few times. The chain uses TRBV9 and TRBJ2-7, with TRBD2 matching 7 bases. CDR3 length: 14 residues. Germline loops: CDR1 SGDLS, CDR2 YYNGEE. Trimming removed 0 bases from V and 2 bases from J; junction bases left unmatched: 2. The CDR3 DNA is TGTGCCAGCAGCGTAGGCCTAGCGGCCTACGAGCAGTACTTC. Protein product: CASSVGLAAYEQYF.

The chain links TRBV10-3 to TRBJ1-3; 8 nucleotides match TRBD1. Unmatched junction bases numbered 5, after V lost 7 bases and J lost 3 bases. The germline CDR1 and CDR2 sequences are ENHRY and SYGVKD. The CDR3 extends over 14 amino acids. The CDR3 DNA follows: TGTGCCATCAAAGAGGACAGGGATGGAAACACCATATATTTT. Translation gives CAIKEDRDGNTIYF.

J is TRBJ2-2 and V is TRBV19; 14 positions agree with TRBD2. V was pared by 4 bases and J by 4 bases, with 8 bases of the junction left unmatched. Germline V CDR1 and CDR2: LNHDA, SQIVND (reference sequence). The CDR3 consists of 18 residues. The CDR3 nucleotides read TGTGCCAGTAGTAGGGGACTAGCGGGAGAAGTCGGCACCGGGGAGCTGTTTTTT. This gives the protein CASSRGLAGEVGTGELFF.

The chain is built from TRBV2 and TRBJ2-5; 11 bases are a match to TRBD2. Germline lookup yields CDR1 SNHLY and CDR2 FYNNEI. The CDR3 consists of 17 residues. V lost 7 bases to trimming and J lost 3 bases; unmatched junction nucleotides: 13. The CDR3 sequence is CASNGVAGGPGEETQYF. In DNA, the CDR3 is TGTGCCAGCAACGGGGTAGCGGGAGGGCCAGGAGAAGAGACCCAGTACTTC.

This clone has more than one count but fewer than ten. This sequence joins TRBV11-3 and TRBJ2-3; no clear D. V was cut by 4 bases and J by 4 bases, with 15 bases left in between. The CDR3 is 15 residues long. Germline lookup yields CDR1 SGHNT and CDR2 YENEEA. In DNA form, the CDR3 reads TGTGCCAGCAGCTCATTCTCGCTAGGAGCAGATACGCAGTATTTT. Amino acid sequence: CASSSFSLGADTQYF.

V gene TRBV6-5 combines with J gene TRBJ1-2; 9 positions agree with TRBD1. J was trimmed by 2 bases and V by 4 bases; bases with no gene match: 2. This CDR3 spans 14 amino acids. Per the germline V gene, CDR1 is MNHEY and CDR2 is SVGAGI. The CDR3 is CASSSGTGNYGYTF. The CDR3 region has the DNA TGTGCCAGCAGTTCCGGGACAGGGAACTATGGCTACACCTTC.

The CDR3 sequence is CASSQGAGETQYF. The CDR3 bases are TGTGCCAGCAGTCAGGGGGCAGGGGAGACCCAGTACTTC. The J gene is TRBJ2-5, the V gene TRBV6-1; 8 bases align to TRBD1. The V segment lost 5 bases and the J segment 5 bases; nucleotides outside the gene matches: 4. Germline values: CDR1 MNHNS, CDR2 SASEGT. The CDR3 runs 13 residues.

The V and J genes are TRBV28 and TRBJ1-5, with D tentatively TRBD1 (5 bases). The CDR3 consists of 16 residues. Trimming took 8 bases from V and 2 from J, leaving 19 bases between them. Germline CDR1 MDHEN, CDR2 SYDVKM. Here the CDR3 reads CASFPGGLEGNQPQHF. For the CDR3, the DNA is TGTGCCAGCTTCCCGGGGGGGTTGGAGGGCAATCAGCCCCAGCATTTT. The whole variable domain, remainder taken from reference TRBV28 and TRBJ1-5, is DVKVTQSSRYLVKRTGEKVFLECVQDMDHENMFWYRQDPGLGLRLIYFSYDVKMKEKGDIPEGYSVSREKKERFSLILESASTNQTSMYLCASFPGGLEGNQPQHFGDGTRLSIL.

This clone was counted between two and nine times. V and J are TRBV9 and TRBJ2-3; TRBD1 might be the D (6 bases). The CDR3 contains 14 residues. The V gene lost 4 bases and the J gene lost 1 base, with 10 bases spanning the gap. CDR1 and CDR2 (germline): SGDLS, YYNGEE. CDR3 sequence reads: CASSRRQGTDTQYF. The CDR3 DNA follows: TGTGCCAGCAGCCGACGACAGGGCACAGATACGCAGTATTTT.

The chain links TRBV28 to TRBJ2-7, with TRBD1 as a possible D gene (5 bases). CDR1 MDHEN and CDR2 SYDVKM come from the germline V gene. The CDR3 has 14 residues. Trimming stripped 5 bases from V and 0 bases from J, with 11 bases between. The CDR3 DNA reads as TGTGCCAGCAGTCCAGACAGACCCTCCTACGAGCAGTACTTC. It yields the protein CASSPDRPSYEQYF.

The chain has TRBV5-1 and TRBJ2-7; D gene ambiguous. The germline V gene has CDR1 SGHRS and CDR2 YFSETQ. V shed 3 bases and J shed 0 bases, with 16 bases lying between them. The CDR3 is 16 amino acids. CDR3 DNA sequence: TGCGCCAGCAGCTCCAAACTAAGCCTTAGCTCCTACGAGCAGTACTTC. Translating it yields CASSSKLSLSSYEQYF.

The chain recombines TRBV6-6 with TRBJ2-1; D perhaps matches TRBD1 (6 bases). Germline CDR1 MNHNY, CDR2 SVGAGI (reference sequence). This CDR3 region has 15 residues. Trimming stripped 0 bases from V and 2 bases from J, with 8 bases between. As DNA, the CDR3 is TGTGCCAGCAGTTACTCGAGGGGGACCTACAATGAGCAGTTCTTC. Its protein product is CASSYSRGTYNEQFF.

This chain's CDR3 is CASGTASGNTIYF. DNA for the CDR3: TGCGCCAGCGGGACAGCCTCTGGAAACACCATATATTTT. The V call is TRBV10-2, the J call TRBJ1-3, with 7 bases matching TRBD1. The J segment lost 0 bases and the V segment lost 8 bases, leaving 1 base of the junction unmatched. Germline assignment: CDR1 WSHSY and CDR2 SAAADI. This CDR3 has 13 amino acids.

V and J are TRBV28 and TRBJ2-3; D remains ambiguous. The CDR3 has 13 amino acids. Per germline, CDR1 MDHEN and CDR2 SYDVKM. The V end was cut by 7 bases, the J end by 7 bases, with 15 bases between. The CDR3 is CASNLPSSYTQYF. The CDR3 nucleotides are TGTGCCAGCAATCTACCCTCGAGCTATACGCAGTATTTT. Filled out from reference TRBV28 and TRBJ2-3, the complete variable domain reads DVKVTQSSRYLVKRTGEKVFLECVQDMDHENMFWYRQDPGLGLRLIYFSYDVKMKEKGDIPEGYSVSREKKERFSLILESASTNQTSMYLCASNLPSSYTQYFGPGTRLTVL.

V is TRBV4-3 and J is TRBJ2-2, with D possibly being TRBD2 (5 bases). This CDR3 spans 15 amino acids. The V gene's germline CDR1 is LGHNA and CDR2 YSLEER. The V gene lost 1 base and the J gene lost 3 bases, with 9 bases spanning the gap. CDR3 sequence: CASSQVRGDTGELFF. CDR3 coding DNA: TGCGCCAGCAGCCAAGTTCGGGGAGACACCGGGGAGCTGTTTTTT.

This clone was picked up one time. The genes are TRBV28 and TRBJ2-7; D might be TRBD2 (6 bases). V was pared by 3 bases and J by 1 base, with 13 bases between. Germline assignment: CDR1 MDHEN and CDR2 SYDVKM. This CDR3 spans 15 amino acids. The CDR3, as DNA: TGTGCCAGCAGTTTGGGGGGTTCACTTTCCTACGAGCAGTACTTC. It is translated as CASSLGGSLSYEQYF.

This clone has a handful of counts. Mismatch with germline at one junction end may stem from a read error. This rearrangement joins TRBV7-7 to TRBJ2-7; a weak D match, TRBD2 (5 bases). CDR3 length equals 14 residues. Germline loops: CDR1 SSHAT, CDR2 FNYEAQ (reference sequence). CDR3 DNA sequence: TGTGCTAGCAGCCGGACTCCCTTTGAGGACGAGCAGTACTTC. Its translation: CASSRTPFEDEQYF.

The rearrangement links TRBV30 to TRBJ1-2; D is perhaps TRBD1 (5 bases). The germline V gene encodes CDR1 GTSNPN and CDR2 SVGIG (reference sequence). The V end lost 0 bases, the J end lost 6 bases, and 11 bases lay between the germline ends. The CDR3 extends over 13 amino acids. The CDR3 sequence: CAWSVGGDNGYTF. CDR3 nucleotides: TGTGCCTGGAGTGTGGGGGGAGATAATGGCTACACCTTC.

The V and J genes are TRBV2 and TRBJ1-6; no definite D call. This CDR3 is built from 16 residues. Germline assignment: CDR1 SNHLY and CDR2 FYNNEI. Between the trimmed V and J ends, which lost 0 bases and 7 bases, there was a span of 13 bases. CDR3 in DNA: TGTGCCAGCAGTGAAGCGCTTACAGTATACAATTCACCCCTCCACTTT. It yields the protein CASSEALTVYNSPLHF. Together with reference TRBV2 and TRBJ1-6, the CDR3 gives the full variable domain: EPEVTQTPSHQVTQMGQEVILRCVPISNHLYFYWYRQILGQKVEFLVSFYNNEISEKSEIFDDQFSVERPDGSNFTLKIRSTKLEDSAMYFCASSEALTVYNSPLHFGNGTRLTVT.

This rearrangement joins TRBV28 to TRBJ1-5, with D possibly being TRBD1 (6 bases). V was shortened by 4 bases and J by 12 bases, with 16 bases between the two germline ends. CDR1 and CDR2 from the germline V gene are MDHEN and SYDVKM. The CDR3 runs 13 residues. The CDR3 coding sequence is TGTGCCAGCAGTTCGGCCGGGACACTACACCAGCATTTT. It specifies CASSSAGTLHQHF.

Turning to this clone: At one end, the junction sequence differs from germline, possibly due to a read error. This chain links TRBV7-9 with TRBJ2-5; D is ambiguous. CDR1 is SEHNR and CDR2 is FQNEAQ in the germline V gene (reference sequence). The CDR3 has 11 amino acids. The CDR3, as DNA: TGTTCCAGCTCTAATCCGGAGACCCAGTACTTC. The encoded protein is CSSSNPETQYF.

This chain links TRBV5-1 with TRBJ1-5; possible D gene TRBD1, 6 bases. Germline V lookup: CDR1 SGHRS, CDR2 YFSETQ. The CDR3 contains 15 residues. Between the trimmed V and J ends, which lost 1 base and 7 bases, there was a span of 15 bases. The CDR3 sequence is CASSLSTGSGQPQHF. CDR3 nucleotide sequence: TGCGCCAGCAGCTTGTCAACAGGGTCAGGGCAGCCCCAGCATTTT.

The chain joins TRBV6-1 to TRBJ1-1, with D hard to call. Germline V CDR1 and CDR2: MNHNS, SASEGT. The CDR3 consists of 15 residues. The ends were cut back, 3 bases at V and 1 base at J, with 12 bases in the middle. CDR3 sequence: CASSDAGRENTEAFF. CDR3 bases: TGTGCCAGCAGTGATGCGGGTAGGGAGAACACTGAAGCTTTCTTT.

The genes are TRBV7-6 and TRBJ2-7; D is possibly TRBD2 (5 bases). Trimming stripped 3 bases from V and 2 bases from J, with 8 bases between. Per germline, CDR1 SGHVS and CDR2 FNYEAQ. The CDR3 sequence is 13 residues long. The CDR3 DNA follows: TGTGCCAGCAGCTTCGGGGAGACCTACGAGCAGTACTTC. Protein product: CASSFGETYEQYF.

The J gene is TRBJ1-1, the V gene TRBV6-1, with TRBD1 matching 8 bases. V was clipped by 0 bases and J by 11 bases; unmatched bases: 2. Germline-derived CDR1 and CDR2 are MNHNS and SASEGT. The CDR3 totals 12 residues. CDR3 sequence reads: CASSEATGGAFF. Written as DNA, the CDR3 is TGTGCCAGCAGTGAAGCAACAGGGGGGGCTTTCTTT.